The 26 T cell receptor beta chains reported below all come from one sample, sequenced in a study of cytomegalovirus exposure and HLA in healthy donors. The primer mix had 60 Vbeta and 13 Jbeta primers. Repertoires were generated with immunoSEQ multiplex PCR, while TCRdb's copy carries only in-frame clones and drops some. The sample holds approximately 150,000 clones. Specimen: PBMCs. These TCRs come from a male donor in good health and CMV-seronegative.

V and J are TRBV5-6 and TRBJ2-2, with 10 positions matching TRBD2. CDR3 length equals 17 residues. Trimming cost V 0 bases and J 4 bases; bases outside gene matches: 6. Looked up from germline, CDR1 is SGHDT and CDR2 is YYEEEE. In nucleotides, the CDR3 is TGTGCCAGCAGCTTGGGAGTTAGCGGGAGGACCACCGGGGAGCTGTTTTTT. Its translation: CASSLGVSGRTTGELFF.

J is TRBJ1-2 and V is TRBV12-5; 7 bases fit TRBD1. The V gene's germline CDR1 is LGHNT and CDR2 FRNRAP. After removal of 0 bases from V and 6 bases from J, the junction contained 10 bases not matched to a gene. The CDR3 spans 16 residues. The chain's CDR3 is CASGLVLQGLGHGYTF. The DNA of the CDR3 is TGTGCTAGTGGTTTGGTACTACAGGGGCTTGGGCATGGCTACACCTTC.

The rearrangement joins TRBV6-5 to TRBJ2-3, with 9 bases matching TRBD1. The trim removed 5 bases at V and 8 bases at J, leaving 11 bases unmatched. Germline V gene lookup returns CDR1 MNHEY and CDR2 SVGAGI. CDR3 length equals 15 residues. CDR3 DNA: TGTGCCAGCAGTCCCCTCGGGACAGGGCTCTCTACGCAGTATTTT. This encodes CASSPLGTGLSTQYF.

CDR3 in DNA: TGCGCCAGCAGCCAAGATTCGGTGGATACGCAGTATTTT. It encodes CASSQDSVDTQYF. The chain uses TRBV4-1 and TRBJ2-3; the D is unclear. Trimming took off 0 bases at V and 6 bases at J, with 7 bases between the two ends. CDR3 size: 13 residues. Germline V gene sequence: CDR1 MGHRA, CDR2 YSYEKL.

The V call is TRBV30, the J call TRBJ1-5, with 9 nucleotides matching TRBD1. CDR3 length: 15 amino acids. Germline trimming cut 0 bases from V and 11 bases from J; bases unmatched to any gene: 11. Germline assignment: CDR1 GTSNPN and CDR2 SVGIG (reference sequence). In DNA form, the CDR3 reads TGTGCCTGGAGTGTACGGGACAGGGATGACAGGGCCCAGCATTTT. Encoded protein: CAWSVRDRDDRAQHF.

This rearrangement joins TRBV9 to TRBJ2-5; 8 nucleotides align to TRBD2. The V gene end was trimmed by 0 bases and the J gene end by 5 bases; junction bases not matched to a gene: 12. This CDR3 has 17 residues. Per the germline V gene, CDR1 is SGDLS and CDR2 is YYNGEE. The CDR3 loop is CASSVAISGGPWETQYF. The CDR3 nucleotides are TGTGCCAGCAGCGTAGCAATTTCGGGGGGGCCTTGGGAGACCCAGTACTTC.

The J gene is TRBJ2-5, the V gene TRBV6-5; TRBD2 matches at 8 bases. This CDR3 is 16 amino acids long. Germline V gene lookup returns CDR1 MNHEY and CDR2 SVGAGI. The V and J ends lost 3 bases and 1 base, in that order; junction bases with no gene match: 7. The CDR3 region is CASSYSGGPFQETQYF. For the CDR3, the DNA is TGTGCCAGCAGTTATTCGGGGGGGCCATTCCAAGAGACCCAGTACTTC.

J is TRBJ1-5 and V is TRBV4-2, with no clear D. CDR1 and CDR2 from the germline V gene are LGHNA and YNFKEQ. V was shortened by 2 bases and J by 3 bases, with 11 bases between the two germline ends. The CDR3 has 15 residues. CDR3 sequence (DNA): TGTGCCAGCAGCCAACTGGACGGACTCAATCAGCCCCAGCATTTT. It codes for CASSQLDGLNQPQHF.

The V and J genes are TRBV11-2 and TRBJ2-7; 8 bases fit TRBD1. This CDR3 has 14 amino acids. Looked up from germline, CDR1 is SGHAT and CDR2 is FQNNGV. Trimming at V came to 4 bases and at J to 4 bases, leaving 6 bases not matched to a gene. The CDR3 bases are TGTGCCAGCAGCTCTCCAGGGGGCTTTTACGAGCAGTACTTC. Its protein product is CASSSPGGFYEQYF.

This chain uses TRBV15 with TRBJ2-1, with D unclear. Germline assignment: CDR1 LNHNV and CDR2 YYDKDF (reference sequence). This CDR3 is built from 13 residues. V dropped 1 base and J dropped 10 bases, with 11 bases sitting between them. In nucleotides, the CDR3 is TGTGCCACCAGCAGAGGAGGCCAAAAGGAGCAGTTCTTC. Translation: CATSRGGQKEQFF. Full variable domain (missing parts from reference TRBV15 and TRBJ2-1): DAMVIQNPRYQVTQFGKPVTLSCSQTLNHNVMYWYQQKSSQAPKLLFHYYDKDFNNEADTPDNFQSRRPNTSFCFLDIRSPGLGDTAMYLCATSRGGQKEQFFGPGTRLTVL.

In DNA, the CDR3 is TGTGCCAGCAGTTACTCATGGGACAGGGAGGCTGAAGCTTTCTTT. As protein: CASSYSWDREAEAFF. The J gene is TRBJ1-1, the V gene TRBV6-6, with 9 nucleotides matching TRBD1. Per the germline V gene, CDR1 is MNHNY and CDR2 is SVGAGI (reference sequence). This CDR3 has 15 amino acids. J lost 6 bases, V lost 0 bases, and 5 bases had no gene match.

This chain connects TRBV2 to TRBJ2-1; 10 nucleotides agree with TRBD2. V lost 3 bases and J lost 5; bases outside the gene matches: 10. This CDR3 contains 17 residues. Germline V lookup: CDR1 SNHLY, CDR2 FYNNEI. CDR3 protein: CASSETPTGTSDNEQFF. DNA of the CDR3: TGTGCCAGCAGTGAGACTCCTACCGGGACTAGCGACAATGAGCAGTTCTTC.

The CDR3 DNA reads as TGTGCCAGCTCACCCTACCAAGAGACCCAGTACTTC. Protein: CASSPYQETQYF. The rearrangement joins TRBV18 to TRBJ2-5; D remains unclear. V gave up 3 bases and J gave up 0 bases, with 2 bases separating them. The CDR3 has 12 residues. Germline assignment: CDR1 KGHSH and CDR2 LQKENI. Drawing the rest from reference TRBV18 and TRBJ2-5, the complete variable domain is NAGVMQNPRHLVRRRGQEARLRCSPMKGHSHVYWYRQLPEEGLKFMVYLQKENIIDESGMPKERFSAEFPKEGPSILRIQQVVRGDSAAYFCASSPYQETQYFGPGTRLLVL.

DNA of the CDR3: TGTGCCAGCAGTTTCGTCGGGCCCCAGCATTTT. It codes for CASSFVGPQHF. The chain combines TRBV28 with TRBJ1-5; D is unclear. The V and J ends lost 3 bases and 9 bases respectively, with 6 bases between them. This CDR3 region has 11 residues. In germline, CDR1 is MDHEN, CDR2 SYDVKM.

The chain carries TRBV19 and TRBJ2-1, with D possibly TRBD1 on 6 matching bases. The CDR3 loop spans 14 amino acids. Germline assignment: CDR1 LNHDA and CDR2 SQIVND (reference sequence). V lost 3 bases and J 8 bases, leaving 14 bases between the germline ends. The CDR3 sequence: CASSIWTARDEQFF. In nucleotides, the CDR3 is TGTGCCAGTAGTATCTGGACAGCTAGGGATGAGCAGTTCTTC.

The gene calls are TRBV29-1 and TRBJ1-2; no clear D. V lost 0 bases and J 1 base, leaving 3 bases between the germline ends. Germline loops: CDR1 SQVTM, CDR2 ANQGSEA. The length of the CDR3 is 12 residues. The CDR3 here is CSVEDSNYGYTF. CDR3 nucleotide sequence: TGCAGCGTTGAAGACAGTAACTATGGCTACACCTTC.

The chain couples TRBV7-3 to TRBJ1-1; possibly TRBD1 for D (6 bases). CDR1 is SGHTA, CDR2 FQGTGA, per germline. The length of the CDR3 is 15 residues. Trimming removed 2 bases from V and 1 base from J, with 11 bases in between. The CDR3 nucleotides read TGTGCCAGCAGCTTATACACAGGGCCGAACACTGAAGCTTTCTTT. It is translated as CASSLYTGPNTEAFF. Filled out from reference TRBV7-3 and TRBJ1-1, the complete variable domain reads GAGVSQTPSNKVTEKGKYVELRCDPISGHTALYWYRQSLGQGPEFLIYFQGTGAADDSGLPNDRFFAVRPEGSVSTLKIQRTERGDSAVYLCASSLYTGPNTEAFFGQGTRLTVV.

CDR3: CASSYDRGDQPQHF. Here the CDR3 DNA reads TGTGCCAGCAGTTACGACAGGGGAGATCAGCCCCAGCATTTT. This rearrangement joins TRBV6-6 to TRBJ1-5, with 8 bases matching TRBD1. Trimming at V came to 2 bases and at J to 5 bases, leaving 2 bases not matched to a gene. The CDR3 sequence is 14 residues long. CDR1 MNHNY and CDR2 SVGAGI come from the germline V gene (reference sequence).

This rearrangement joins TRBV6-4 to TRBJ1-1; 10 bases match TRBD1. The CDR3 is 14 residues long. The V gene end was trimmed by 4 bases and the J gene end by 5 bases; junction bases not matched to a gene: 4. Germline assignment: CDR1 MRHNA and CDR2 SNTAGT. The CDR3 here is CASSATGGYTEAFF. The CDR3 nucleotides read TGTGCCAGCAGTGCGACAGGGGGCTATACTGAAGCTTTCTTT.

About this clone: The junction differs from germline at one of its ends, possibly a read error. The chain recombines TRBV7-2 with TRBJ1-1; no reliable D call. CDR1 and CDR2 (germline): SGHTA, FQGNSA. CDR3 size: 11 residues. The CDR3 DNA follows: TGTGCCAGCAGCTTAAGGAGGATTGCGCTCTTT. Protein: CASSLRRIALF.

The chain is built from TRBV5-4 and TRBJ1-2; no firm D call. The V gene lost 3 bases and the J gene lost 7 bases, with 16 bases spanning the gap. This CDR3 has 14 amino acids. Germline values: CDR1 SGHNT, CDR2 YYREEE (reference sequence). CDR3 residues: CASSYQTEGFGYTF. The CDR3 DNA sequence: TGTGCCAGCAGCTACCAAACAGAAGGTTTTGGCTACACCTTC. The full variable domain, completed using reference TRBV5-4 and TRBJ1-2, is ETGVTQSPTHLIKTRGQQVTLRCSSQSGHNTVSWYQQALGQGPQFIFQYYREEENGRGNFPPRFSGLQFPNYSSELNVNALELDDSALYLCASSYQTEGFGYTFGSGTRLTVV.

V and J are TRBV6-5 and TRBJ1-5; 9 bases are shared with TRBD1. The V and J ends lost 2 bases and 6 bases, in that order; junction bases with no gene match: 5. Germline V gives CDR1 MNHEY, CDR2 SVGAGI. The CDR3 length is 15 residues. The CDR3 region is CASSYGGQGSQPQHF. In nucleotides, the CDR3 is TGTGCCAGCAGTTACGGCGGACAGGGGAGTCAGCCCCAGCATTTT.

The chain has TRBV4-1 and TRBJ1-5, with no clear D. The V gene's germline CDR1 is MGHRA and CDR2 YSYEKL. Trimming took off 5 bases at V and 4 bases at J, with 15 bases between the two ends. This CDR3 is built from 15 residues. CDR3: CASSTDGEGNQPQHF. CDR3 sequence (DNA): TGCGCCAGCAGCACGGACGGTGAGGGTAATCAGCCCCAGCATTTT.

The chain joins TRBV19 to TRBJ2-1, with 8 bases that match TRBD1. The ends lost 5 bases at V and 3 bases at J; junction bases unmatched: 6. The length of the CDR3 is 15 residues. Looked up from germline, CDR1 is LNHDA and CDR2 is SQIVND (reference sequence). CDR3 amino acids: CASSQTDRGYNEQFF. As DNA, the CDR3 is TGTGCCAGTAGTCAGACCGACAGGGGCTACAATGAGCAGTTCTTC. The complete variable domain, with remaining parts taken from reference TRBV19 and TRBJ2-1, reads DGGITQSPKYLFRKEGQNVTLSCEQNLNHDAMYWYRQDPGQGLRLIYYSQIVNDFQKGDIAEGYSVSREKKESFPLTVTSAQKNPTAFYLCASSQTDRGYNEQFFGPGTRLTVL.

V is TRBV6-5 and J is TRBJ1-4; 10 bases are shared with TRBD1. With 6 bases clipped from V and 8 bases from J, the junction kept 6 bases outside the gene matches. The length of the CDR3 is 14 residues. The V gene's germline CDR1 is MNHEY and CDR2 SVGAGI. The CDR3 sequence is CASSRDRGPEKLFF. CDR3 nucleotides: TGTGCCAGCAGCAGGGACAGGGGTCCCGAAAAACTGTTTTTT.

The chain recombines TRBV30 with TRBJ1-2; D uncertain. The germline V and J ends were trimmed by 4 bases and 8 bases, with 17 bases remaining between them. The CDR3 totals 13 residues. CDR1 GTSNPN and CDR2 SVGIG come from the germline V gene (reference sequence). The CDR3 nucleotides read TGTGCCTGGACCGGGGAACCTACGGGGGGCTACACCTTC. Translation: CAWTGEPTGGYTF.